This T cell receptor (beta chain) was retrieved from a study of monozygotic twins with inflammatory bowel disease. Each CDR3 protein gets one entry in TCRdb, which reprocessed the 5' RACE reads and gives no DNA. Reported are 300,000 to 450,000 distinct CDR3 sequences; the ten largest clones contain approximately 2.8%. This CDR3 has 14 residues. Germline CDR1 is SGHTA and CDR2 is FQGNSA. The sequence was obtained from a human donor with ulcerative colitis or Crohn's disease, or a healthy co-twin of an affected twin (not recorded which). The chain couples TRBV7-2 to TRBJ2-5; TCRdb outputs TRBD2, but without DNA this stays unchecked. Sequencing was performed on blood. The CDR3 here is CASSSRTSPETQYF.